These T cell receptor beta chains were read from a single sample in a study of CD8+ T cells in alopecia areata. Profiled with immunoSEQ multiplex PCR; TCRdb holds only in-frame clones, not every one. The sample carries more than 150,000 clones, about 51% recorded once. Sequenced material: CD8+ T cells sorted from blood, taken at week 0. The receptors derive from a human donor with alopecia areata. Each CDR3 is given with its conserved first and last residue. Each record gives: J gene, V gene, D gene, clone size, CDR3 protein, CDR3 DNA. The D gene is left open where the match is weak. Clone sizes are given selectively: once, few, many, or a class where the clone is expanded.

TRBJ1-1,TRBV6-5,-,few,CASSYKGNTEAFF,TGTGCCAGCAGTTACAAGGGGAACACTGAAGCTTTCTTT
TRBJ1-1,TRBV9,-,-,CASSGTVLNTEAFF,TGTGCCAGCAGCGGGACAGTTCTGAACACTGAAGCTTTCTTT
TRBJ2-7,TRBV28,-,-,CASSVLESYEQYF,TGTGCCAGCAGTGTACTAGAATCCTACGAGCAGTACTTC
TRBJ2-7,TRBV29-1,-,-,CSAEGSHLPYEQYF,TGCAGCGCTGAAGGGAGCCACCTTCCCTACGAGCAGTACTTC
TRBJ2-1,TRBV29-1,-,-,CSVAAAYNEQFF,TGCAGCGTTGCGGCAGCGTACAATGAGCAGTTCTTC
TRBJ1-2,TRBV29-1,TRBD1,-,CSVSSGGWDYGYTF,TGCAGCGTTTCATCAGGGGGCTGGGACTATGGCTACACCTTC
TRBJ2-7,TRBV27,TRBD1,-,CASSLEQGEYEQYF,TGTGCCAGCAGTTTGGAGCAGGGGGAGTACGAGCAGTACTTC
TRBJ1-1,TRBV5-1,-,few,CASRMNTEAFF,TGCGCCAGCAGGATGAACACTGAAGCTTTCTTT
TRBJ2-3,TRBV2,TRBD2,-,CASSELAGWSDTQYF,TGTGCCAGCAGTGAATTAGCGGGGTGGTCTGATACGCAGTATTTT
TRBJ2-3,TRBV30,TRBD2,-,CAWSKASGRPDTQYF,TGTGCCTGGAGTAAGGCTAGCGGAAGGCCAGATACGCAGTATTTT